These 27 T cell receptor beta chains were sequenced from one sample in a study of shared clonotypes between healthy human individuals. Positive CCR7 selection of CD45RO-negative cells yielded the naive CD8 cells, and terminally differentiated effector memory CD45RA+ cells were excluded. TCRdb's copy holds only in-frame clones and misses some; the assay was immunoSEQ multiplex PCR. The sample yields about 2.1 million clones, about 93% seen once. The sequenced sample was naive CD8+ T cells from PBMCs. Receptor source: a young man in good health. Some clones in this sample may be carry-over from other donors' samples.

CDR3 bases: TGTGCCAGTAGTCCGGAATGGGGGACGAAGCGCTATGGCTACACCTTC. The encoded protein is CASSPEWGTKRYGYTF. This chain links TRBV19 with TRBJ1-2; tentatively, D is TRBD1 (5 bases). Germline V CDR1 and CDR2: LNHDA, SQIVND (reference sequence). The CDR3 totals 16 residues. V lost 5 bases, J lost 4 bases, and 20 bases lay in between.

A word on this clone: Within the sample, other DNA sequences also encode this same CDR3. CDR3 in amino acids: CASSPGTGELFF. Written as DNA, the CDR3 is TGTGCCAGCAGCCCCGGGACCGGGGAGCTGTTTTTT. The chain is built from TRBV9 and TRBJ2-2, with D unresolved. Per germline, CDR1 SGDLS and CDR2 YYNGEE. This CDR3 region has 12 residues. The V end was cut by 4 bases, the J end by 5 bases, with 6 bases between.

Remarks on this clone: This specimen includes other DNA sequences encoding the same CDR3. The V and J genes are TRBV4-3 and TRBJ2-1, with TRBD2 matching 10 bases. The germline V gene encodes CDR1 LGHNA and CDR2 YSLEER. V gave up 1 base and J gave up 8 bases; unmatched junction bases: 5. This CDR3 has 15 residues. The CDR3 nucleotides are TGCGCCAGCAGCCAAGGGCTAGCGGGAGCCCATGAGCAGTTCTTC. Protein sequence: CASSQGLAGAHEQFF.

This clone was seen just once. This chain uses TRBV11-3 with TRBJ2-7, with D maybe TRBD1 (6 bases). V gave up 5 bases and J gave up 1 base, with 12 bases separating them. CDR1 and CDR2 from the germline V gene are SGHNT and YENEEA. This CDR3 is 14 amino acids long. CDR3 nucleotides: TGTGCCAGCAGCCCCGGGACACAATCCTACGAGCAGTACTTC. It translates to CASSPGTQSYEQYF.

This sequence joins TRBV25-1 and TRBJ1-2, with 7 bases identical to TRBD1. With V trimmed by 3 bases and J by 2 bases, 6 bases remained unmatched. This CDR3 is 15 amino acids long. Germline assignment: CDR1 MGHDK and CDR2 SYGVNS. In DNA form, the CDR3 reads TGTGCCAGCAGTGATCCAGGGGGGGGAAACTATGGCTACACCTTC. This translates into CASSDPGGGNYGYTF.

V is TRBV15 and J is TRBJ2-2, with D hard to call. The CDR3 consists of 11 residues. CDR1 is LNHNV and CDR2 is YYDKDF in the germline V gene (reference sequence). The V end lost 8 bases, the J end lost 1 base, and 2 bases lay between the germline ends. The CDR3 loop reads CATRNTGELFF. The CDR3 DNA reads as TGTGCCACCCGGAACACCGGGGAGCTGTTTTTT.

A single count supports this clone. The J gene is TRBJ2-1, the V gene TRBV27; D may be TRBD1 (5 bases). Germline loops: CDR1 MNHEY, CDR2 SMNVEV (reference sequence). V lost 5 bases and J 7 bases, leaving 12 bases between the germline ends. CDR3 length: 13 residues. This CDR3 reads CASSLRVGNEQFF. The CDR3 DNA reads TGTGCCAGCAGTCTCAGGGTTGGAAATGAGCAGTTCTTC.

The chain recombines TRBV9 with TRBJ2-4, with a tentative D call TRBD2 (6 bases). V gave up 8 bases and J gave up 3 bases, with 9 bases separating them. Germline V gene sequence: CDR1 SGDLS, CDR2 YYNGEE. This CDR3 spans 12 amino acids. The CDR3 reads CASSGVKNIQYF. The CDR3 coding sequence is TGTGCCAGTTCGGGGGTCAAAAACATTCAGTACTTC.

The rearrangement joins TRBV28 to TRBJ2-7; TRBD1 matches at 9 bases. V gave up 10 bases and J gave up 2 bases; unmatched junction bases: 6. The CDR3 covers 13 residues. Germline V lookup: CDR1 MDHEN, CDR2 SYDVKM. The CDR3 spells CATRGDRAYEQYF. In DNA form, the CDR3 reads TGTGCCACCCGGGGGGACAGGGCCTACGAGCAGTACTTC.

This rearrangement joins TRBV29-1 to TRBJ2-2; D is perhaps TRBD1 (6 bases). CDR1 is SQVTM and CDR2 is ANQGSEA in the germline V gene. The CDR3 is 14 residues long. V dropped 5 bases and J dropped 2 bases, with 12 bases sitting between them. CDR3 coding DNA: TGCAGCGTTCCACAGGGACCTAACACCGGGGAGCTGTTTTTT. It translates to CSVPQGPNTGELFF.

The V gene is TRBV28, the J gene TRBJ2-3; a possible D gene is TRBD1 (5 bases). V lost 8 bases, J lost 1 base, and 16 bases lay in between. Germline CDR1 MDHEN, CDR2 SYDVKM. There are 15 residues in the CDR3. The CDR3 DNA sequence: TGTGCCAGCGCGTCCAGGGTGGTGGGCACAGATACGCAGTATTTT. This translates into CASASRVVGTDTQYF.

The chain couples TRBV2 to TRBJ1-2, with D unclear. The V end lost 8 bases, the J end lost 2 bases, and 12 bases lay between the germline ends. This CDR3 has 13 residues. Germline CDR1 and CDR2: SNHLY and FYNNEI. CDR3 sequence: CASPGEWNYGYTF. As DNA, the CDR3 is TGTGCCAGCCCCGGGGAGTGGAACTATGGCTACACCTTC.

The chain is built from TRBV5-4 and TRBJ2-3; TRBD2 is a possible D gene (5 bases). CDR1 is SGHNT, CDR2 YYREEE, per germline (reference sequence). Trimming shortened V by 0 bases and J by 0 bases, and 8 bases separated the two germline ends. The CDR3 runs to 15 residues. The CDR3 DNA sequence: TGTGCCAGCAGCTTGGGGCGCGGGAGCACAGATACGCAGTATTTT. This encodes CASSLGRGSTDTQYF.

The gene calls are TRBV27 and TRBJ2-3; possibly TRBD1 or TRBD2 for D (6 bases each). This CDR3 comprises 17 residues. Germline CDR1 MNHEY, CDR2 SMNVEV (reference sequence). Trimming stripped 7 bases from V and 3 bases from J, with 23 bases between. This CDR3 reads CASTNSHLLGGTDTQYF. The CDR3 DNA sequence: TGTGCCAGCACCAACAGTCATCTTCTAGGGGGGACAGATACGCAGTATTTT.

Only one count was recorded for this clone. The genes are TRBV7-8 and TRBJ2-7; weak D call: TRBD1 (6 bases). The V end lost 7 bases, the J end lost 7 bases, and 14 bases lay between the germline ends. The germline CDR1 and CDR2 sequences are SGHVS and FQNEAQ. The CDR3 totals 12 residues. CDR3 nucleotide sequence: TGTGCCAGCAACCACAGGGTGGGGGAGCAGTACTTC. Translating gives CASNHRVGEQYF.

The chain carries TRBV29-1 and TRBJ2-1; 11 bases agree with TRBD2. This CDR3 region has 12 residues. Losses at the gene ends were 6 bases for V and 9 bases for J; bases not matched to a gene: 4. In germline, CDR1 is SQVTM, CDR2 ANQGSEA. CDR3 sequence reads: CSVVAGGREQFF. Here the CDR3 DNA reads TGCAGCGTGGTAGCGGGAGGGCGTGAGCAGTTCTTC.

To note about this clone: Other DNA sequences in the same sample also yield this CDR3. The chain uses TRBV27 and TRBJ1-5; D is unclear. Germline assignment: CDR1 MNHEY and CDR2 SMNVEV (reference sequence). This CDR3 is built from 14 residues. V dropped 2 bases and J dropped 1 base, with 6 bases sitting between them. The CDR3 here is CASSLVGSNQPQHF. Written as DNA, the CDR3 is TGTGCCAGCAGTTTAGTAGGGAGCAATCAGCCCCAGCATTTT.

Comments on this clone: This CDR3 is also generated by other DNA sequences in the sample. This chain connects TRBV4-1 to TRBJ2-1; 8 bases are a match to TRBD2. The V gene end was trimmed by 1 base and the J gene end by 10 bases; junction bases not matched to a gene: 3. CDR1 and CDR2 (germline): MGHRA, YSYEKL. This CDR3 is built from 13 residues. In DNA form, the CDR3 reads TGCGCCAGCAGCCAAGTCCCGGGGGGGGAGCAGTTCTTC. This translates into CASSQVPGGEQFF.

The V and J genes are TRBV29-1 and TRBJ1-3; no firm D call. V lost 4 bases, J lost 9 bases, and 19 bases lay in between. This CDR3 region has 14 residues. The germline V gene has CDR1 SQVTM and CDR2 ANQGSEA. CDR3 in DNA: TGCAGCGTTGCTGAGATTGACGGGCGGTTCACCATATATTTT. It codes for CSVAEIDGRFTIYF. Drawing the rest from reference TRBV29-1 and TRBJ1-3, the complete variable domain is SAVISQKPSRDICQRGTSLTIQCQVDSQVTMMFWYRQQPGQSLTLIATANQGSEATYESGFVIDKFPISRPNLTFSTLTVSNMSPEDSSIYLCSVAEIDGRFTIYFGEGSWLTVV.

The V gene is TRBV6-4, the J gene TRBJ1-3; no firm D call. CDR3 size: 16 residues. V lost 0 bases, J lost 0 bases, and 9 bases lay in between. Germline V gene lookup returns CDR1 MRHNA and CDR2 SNTAGT. The CDR3 sequence: CASSDSNQSSGNTIYF. In nucleotides, the CDR3 is TGTGCCAGCAGTGACTCGAACCAGAGCTCTGGAAACACCATATATTTT.

The gene calls are TRBV2 and TRBJ1-5; D remains ambiguous. The V end was cut by 4 bases, the J end by 3 bases, with 10 bases between. The germline CDR1 and CDR2 sequences are SNHLY and FYNNEI. The CDR3 spans 14 residues. This chain's CDR3 is CASSGEGPNQPQHF. The CDR3, as DNA: TGTGCCAGCAGTGGAGAGGGTCCCAATCAGCCCCAGCATTTT.

The chain has TRBV4-1 and TRBJ2-5; TRBD1 might be the D (6 bases). The CDR3 length is 16 residues. Germline V gene sequence: CDR1 MGHRA, CDR2 YSYEKL. V lost 0 bases, J lost 5 bases, and 16 bases lay in between. The DNA for the CDR3 is TGCGCCAGCAGCCAAGATAGGCCAGGGGTTGGGGAGACCCAGTACTTC. This codes for CASSQDRPGVGETQYF.

The chain couples TRBV4-3 to TRBJ2-2, with D hard to call. CDR3 length: 13 residues. Per germline, CDR1 LGHNA and CDR2 YSLEER. Trimming stripped 5 bases from V and 4 bases from J, with 8 bases between. CDR3 in DNA: TGCGCCAGCAGCACGTCGGGCACCGGGGAGCTGTTTTTT. The encoded protein is CASSTSGTGELFF.

This clone was counted between two and nine times. The same CDR3 arises from other DNA sequences in this sample as well. The CDR3 DNA follows: TGTGCCAGCAGCTTAGGAGGGCGGGCTGAAGCTTTCTTT. This translates into CASSLGGRAEAFF. The chain links TRBV7-9 to TRBJ1-1; D is undetermined. Germline V gene sequence: CDR1 SEHNR, CDR2 FQNEAQ (reference sequence). Trimming cost V 1 base and J 6 bases, with 9 bases left between them. The CDR3 is 13 residues long.

The V call is TRBV7-8, the J call TRBJ2-1; perhaps D is TRBD1 or TRBD2 (6 bases each). The V and J ends lost 2 bases and 6 bases respectively, with 14 bases between them. CDR1 SGHVS and CDR2 FQNEAQ come from the germline V gene. This CDR3 region has 15 residues. CDR3 nucleotides: TGTGCCAGCAGCTTACCAAGACTAGGGGGCAATGAGCAGTTCTTC. Translated, it gives CASSLPRLGGNEQFF.

This clone appeared once. V is TRBV27 and J is TRBJ2-5, with a weak D call TRBD2 (6 bases). Germline assignment: CDR1 MNHEY and CDR2 SMNVEV (reference sequence). The length of the CDR3 is 16 residues. V was clipped by 0 bases and J by 3 bases, with 14 bases between them. CDR3 sequence reads: CASSLSPGAPKETQYF. Here the CDR3 DNA reads TGTGCCAGCAGTTTATCGCCGGGAGCGCCCAAAGAGACCCAGTACTTC.

The chain employs TRBV27 and TRBJ2-5; D unclear. The V end was cut by 3 bases, the J end by 3 bases, with 14 bases between. CDR3 length: 15 residues. Germline V CDR1 and CDR2: MNHEY, SMNVEV (reference sequence). This CDR3 is CASSLGPRFEETQYF. Written as DNA, the CDR3 is TGTGCCAGCAGTTTGGGCCCCAGATTCGAAGAGACCCAGTACTTC.